This TCR beta chain was recovered during a study of blood T cell repertoires in COVID-19. Study-level information: PBMCs, B-cell-depleted T cells, or T cells were the source of the cDNA or gDNA that made up the material.

As processed by the authors: Reference gene primers were amplified, and this amplification served to estimate nucleated cell counts. The protocol was immunoSEQ multiplex PCR, while the TCRdb copy is restricted to in-frame clones and leaves out a portion. For V, J and clone size, that table is used; D and trimming come from the DNA. The table has 90,000 to 100,000 clones, about nine tenths seen once. This clone has only one observation. At the DNA level, this CDR3 is encoded by other sequences in the same sample as well. The CDR3 is 16 amino acids. J lost 2 bases, V lost 3 bases, and 5 bases had no gene match. CDR1 and CDR2 from the germline V gene are MNHEY and SVGAGI.

Sequencing input: peripheral blood. The V gene is TRBV6-5, the J gene TRBJ1-2, with 11 bases matching TRBD1. The clonotype comes from a man between 45 and 60 years old with acute or convalescent COVID-19. The CDR3 coding sequence is TGTGCCAGCAGTTATTCTCGGACAGGGGGCAACTATGGCTACACCTTC. Protein: CASSYSRTGGNYGYTF.